The subject of this entry is one TCR beta chain. The CDR3 totals 16 residues. Per the germline V gene, CDR1 is LGHNA and CDR2 is YSLEER. V gave up 0 bases and J gave up 0 bases, with 12 bases separating them. This table comes from immunoSEQ multiplex PCR, and its TCRdb copy is limited to in-frame clones, with some not included. The sample has under 200,000 clones, roughly 89% seen once. This record comes from a study of blood T cell repertoires in COVID-19. Sample: peripheral blood. The receptor was isolated from a man between 18 and 35 years old with active or convalescent COVID-19. The V call is TRBV4-3, the J call TRBJ2-7; no clear D. The CDR3 protein is CASSQDLYRHSYEQYF. Here the CDR3 DNA reads TGCGCCAGCAGCCAAGATCTGTACAGACACTCCTACGAGCAGTACTTC.